This record covers a single T cell receptor beta chain. Its antigen is still unknown. Clones were read by immunoSEQ multiplex PCR, and TCRdb kept only the in-frame ones, dropping some. The profile covers 100,000 to 150,000 clones, with around 90% appearing a single time and 4.2% taken by the ten largest. The germline V and J ends were trimmed by 1 base and 9 bases, with 13 bases remaining between them. The CDR3 covers 14 residues. Per the germline V gene, CDR1 is LGHDT and CDR2 is YNNKEL (reference sequence). This specimen belongs to a study of T cell responses to AZD1222 COVID-19 vaccine. General study findings and limits: CD4 TCRs associated with vaccination spanned spike, dominating at 160-218 and 743-854. Vaccination with two AZD1222 doses was followed by a rise in Spike-specific TCR breadth and depth.

The chain has TRBV3-1 (or the pseudogene TRBV3-2) and TRBJ2-1; D unresolved. The receptor's source is an adult in good health. Sequencing was performed on peripheral blood, taken on day 0 of AZD1222 vaccination. CDR3 nucleotide sequence: TGTGCCAGCAGCCAAGGTGATCGACGCAGTGAGCAGTTCTTC. Translating gives CASSQGDRRSEQFF.